The 2 T cell receptor beta chains below were found in one sample sequenced in a study of response to subunit inactivated influenza vaccine. TCRdb independently ran MiXCR on the RT-PCR reads; one entry per CDR3 protein. The sample records 290,000 or so distinct CDR3 sequences, 20% to 25% being singletons. Here the sequenced sample was PBMCs from blood, taken roughly 20 months after vaccination. Receptors were obtained from a man aged 50-75 years who received an inactivated influenza vaccine.

This chain joins TRBV4-3 and TRBJ2-1; 8 nucleotides match TRBD2. V lost 3 bases and J lost 1; bases outside the gene matches: 11. Germline V CDR1 and CDR2: LGHNA, YSLEER. The CDR3 is made up of 18 amino acids. The CDR3 here is CASSQGPSIAGSYNEQFF. CDR3 DNA sequence: TGCGCCAGCAGCCAGGGCCCGTCGATAGCGGGGTCCTACAATGAGCAGTTCTTC.

CDR3 region: CASIDRTNQPQHF. For the CDR3, the DNA is TGTGCCAGCATCGACAGGACCAATCAGCCCCAGCATTTT. The chain recombines TRBV6-2 or TRBV6-3 with TRBJ1-5; tentative D call: TRBD1 (6 bases). The CDR3 runs 13 residues. Germline V CDR1 and CDR2: MNHEY, SVGEGT. V was clipped by 7 bases and J by 3 bases, with 10 bases between them.